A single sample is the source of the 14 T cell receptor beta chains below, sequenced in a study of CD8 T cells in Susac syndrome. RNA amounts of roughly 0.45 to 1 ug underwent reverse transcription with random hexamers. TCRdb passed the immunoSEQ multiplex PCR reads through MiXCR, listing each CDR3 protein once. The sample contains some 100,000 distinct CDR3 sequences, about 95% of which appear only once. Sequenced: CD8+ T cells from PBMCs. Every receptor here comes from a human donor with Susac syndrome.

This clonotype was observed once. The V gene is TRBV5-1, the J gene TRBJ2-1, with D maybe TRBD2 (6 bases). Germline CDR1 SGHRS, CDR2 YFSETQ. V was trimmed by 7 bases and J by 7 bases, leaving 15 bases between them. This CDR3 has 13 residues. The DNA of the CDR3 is TGCGCCAGCGCCAGGCCAGGGAGGAATGAGCAGTTCTTC. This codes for CASARPGRNEQFF.

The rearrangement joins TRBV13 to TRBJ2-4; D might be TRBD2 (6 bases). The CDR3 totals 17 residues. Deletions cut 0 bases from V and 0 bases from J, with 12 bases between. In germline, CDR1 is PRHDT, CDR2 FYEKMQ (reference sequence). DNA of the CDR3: TGTGCCAGCAGCTTAGGATCCGCGGGACTAGCCAAAAACATTCAGTACTTC. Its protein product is CASSLGSAGLAKNIQYF. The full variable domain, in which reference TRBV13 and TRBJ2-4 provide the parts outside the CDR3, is AAGVIQSPRHLIKEKRETATLKCYPIPRHDTVYWYQQGPGQDPQFLISFYEKMQSDKGSIPDRFSAQQFSDYHSELNMSSLELGDSALYFCASSLGSAGLAKNIQYFGAGTRLSVL.

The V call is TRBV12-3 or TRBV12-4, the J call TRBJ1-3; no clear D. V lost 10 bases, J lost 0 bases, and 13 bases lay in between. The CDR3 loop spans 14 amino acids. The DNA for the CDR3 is TGTGCCACCGCTACTGCTGGCTCTGGAAACACCATATATTTT. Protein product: CATATAGSGNTIYF.

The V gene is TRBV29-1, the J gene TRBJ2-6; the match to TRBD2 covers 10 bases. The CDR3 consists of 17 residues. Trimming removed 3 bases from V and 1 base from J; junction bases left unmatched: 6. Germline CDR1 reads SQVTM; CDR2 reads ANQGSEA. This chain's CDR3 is CSVESRTSGSGANVLTF. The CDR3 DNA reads TGCAGCGTTGAGTCCCGGACTAGCGGTTCTGGGGCCAACGTCCTGACTTTC.

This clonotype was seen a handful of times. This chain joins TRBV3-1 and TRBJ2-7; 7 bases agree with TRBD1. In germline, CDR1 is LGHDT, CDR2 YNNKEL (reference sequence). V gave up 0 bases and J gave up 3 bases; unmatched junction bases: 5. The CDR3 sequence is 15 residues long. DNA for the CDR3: TGTGCCAGCAGCCAAGATCCGGGACAGTTCTACGAGCAGTACTTC. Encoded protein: CASSQDPGQFYEQYF.

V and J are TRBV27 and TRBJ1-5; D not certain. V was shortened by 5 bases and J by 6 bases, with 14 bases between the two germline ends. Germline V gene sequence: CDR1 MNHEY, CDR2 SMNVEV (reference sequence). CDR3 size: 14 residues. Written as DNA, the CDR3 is TGTGCCAGCAGTACCGACGGGAACGTTCAGCCCCAGCATTTT. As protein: CASSTDGNVQPQHF.

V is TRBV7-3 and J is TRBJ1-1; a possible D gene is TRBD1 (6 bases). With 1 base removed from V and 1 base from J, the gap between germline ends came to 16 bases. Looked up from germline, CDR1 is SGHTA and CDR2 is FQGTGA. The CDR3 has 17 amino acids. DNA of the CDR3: TGTGCCAGCAGCTTAAGGTGGGGGCAAGAAGAGAACACTGAAGCTTTCTTT. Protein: CASSLRWGQEENTEAFF.

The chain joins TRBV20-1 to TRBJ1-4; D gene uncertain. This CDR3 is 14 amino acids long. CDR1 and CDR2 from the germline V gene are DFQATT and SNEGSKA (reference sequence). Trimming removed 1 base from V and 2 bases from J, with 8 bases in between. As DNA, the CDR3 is TGCAGTGCTAGAGCATCCGGGACTAATGAAAAACTGTTTTTT. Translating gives CSARASGTNEKLFF.

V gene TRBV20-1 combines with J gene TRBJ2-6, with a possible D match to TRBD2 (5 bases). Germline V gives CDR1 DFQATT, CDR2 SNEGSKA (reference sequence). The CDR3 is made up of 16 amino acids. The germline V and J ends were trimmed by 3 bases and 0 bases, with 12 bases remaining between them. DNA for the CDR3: TGCAGTGCTAGCTCAGCGGCTATCTCTGGGGCCAACGTCCTGACTTTC. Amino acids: CSASSAAISGANVLTF.

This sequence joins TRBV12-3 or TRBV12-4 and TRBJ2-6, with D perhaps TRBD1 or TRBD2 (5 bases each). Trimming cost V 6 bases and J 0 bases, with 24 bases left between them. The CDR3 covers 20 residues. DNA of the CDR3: TGTGCCAGCAGGGGTGGGGGACCTGGGGTCCCTCTCTCTGGGGCCAACGTCCTGACTTTC. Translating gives CASRGGGPGVPLSGANVLTF.

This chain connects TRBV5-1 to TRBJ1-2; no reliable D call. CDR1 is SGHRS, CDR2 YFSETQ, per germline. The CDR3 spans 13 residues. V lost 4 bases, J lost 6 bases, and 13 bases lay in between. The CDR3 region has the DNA TGCGCCAGCAGCAACTCAGCCCGTCATGGCTACACCTTC. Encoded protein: CASSNSARHGYTF. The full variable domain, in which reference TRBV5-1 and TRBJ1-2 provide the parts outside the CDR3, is KAGVTQTPRYLIKTRGQQVTLSCSPISGHRSVSWYQQTPGQGLQFLFEYFSETQRNKGNFPGRFSGRQFSNSRSEMNVSTLELGDSALYLCASSNSARHGYTFGSGTRLTVV.

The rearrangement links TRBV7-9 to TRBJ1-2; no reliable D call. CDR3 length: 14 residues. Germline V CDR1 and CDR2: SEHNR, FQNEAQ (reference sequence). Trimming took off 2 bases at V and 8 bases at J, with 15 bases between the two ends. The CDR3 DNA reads TGTGCCAGCAGCTTACTCGGGCTCGCTCCCGGCTACACCTTC. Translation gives CASSLLGLAPGYTF.

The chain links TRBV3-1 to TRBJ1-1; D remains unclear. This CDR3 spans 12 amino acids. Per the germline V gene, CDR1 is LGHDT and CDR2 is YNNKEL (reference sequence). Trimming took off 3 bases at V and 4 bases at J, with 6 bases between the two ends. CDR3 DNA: TGTGCCAGCAGCCACCGGACCACTGAAGCTTTCTTT. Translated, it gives CASSHRTTEAFF.

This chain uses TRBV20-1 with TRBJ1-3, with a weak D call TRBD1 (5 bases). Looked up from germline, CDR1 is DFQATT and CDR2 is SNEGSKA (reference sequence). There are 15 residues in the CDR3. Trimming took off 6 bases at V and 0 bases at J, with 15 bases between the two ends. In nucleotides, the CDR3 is TGCAGTGCCACCGGGGGGGACCTCTCTGGAAACACCATATATTTT. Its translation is CSATGGDLSGNTIYF.